This passage covers 26 T cell receptor beta chains from one sample sequenced in a study of blood T cell repertoires in COVID-19. Here immunoSEQ multiplex PCR was the method, and the copy in TCRdb shows in-frame clones only, minus some. The sample has 110,000 to 150,000 clones; roughly 80% are singletons. The sequenced sample was peripheral blood. Receptors were obtained from a woman older than 75 in a cohort sampled during active or convalescent COVID-19.

With regard to this clone: One end of the junction is discordant with germline, which a read error may explain. This CDR3 is also generated by other DNA sequences in the sample. The chain combines TRBV5-1 with TRBJ2-3; 14 positions match TRBD2. In germline, CDR1 is SGHRS, CDR2 YFSETQ. This CDR3 comprises 19 residues. The DNA for the CDR3 is TGTGCCAGCAGCTTACTCCCGTGGACTAGCGGGGGGACCCCGGATACGCAGTATTTT. Translated, it gives CASSLLPWTSGGTPDTQYF.

A few counts support this clone. The chain has TRBV9 and TRBJ1-1, with D perhaps TRBD1 (5 bases). Trimming stripped 0 bases from V and 0 bases from J, with 6 bases between. Per germline, CDR1 SGDLS and CDR2 YYNGEE. This CDR3 contains 14 residues. The chain's CDR3 is CASSVGRVNTEAFF. The DNA for the CDR3 is TGTGCCAGCAGCGTAGGCAGGGTGAACACTGAAGCTTTCTTT.

The chain uses TRBV28 and TRBJ2-5, with D unresolved. The CDR3 spans 15 residues. V gave up 5 bases and J gave up 4 bases, with 17 bases separating them. CDR1 is MDHEN, CDR2 SYDVKM, per germline. The CDR3 DNA is TGTGCCAGCAGTAGCTCGAACCGTTGGTCAGAGACCCAGTACTTC. This sequence encodes CASSSSNRWSETQYF.

The V call is TRBV3-1 (or the pseudogene TRBV3-2), the J call TRBJ2-7; 10 bases fit TRBD2. The CDR3 has 15 residues. Per germline, CDR1 LGHDT and CDR2 YNNKEL (reference sequence). Unmatched junction bases numbered 2, after V lost 1 base and J lost 2 bases. The CDR3 sequence: CASSQGTSGPYEQYF. The DNA of the CDR3 is TGTGCCAGCAGCCAAGGGACTAGCGGACCCTACGAGCAGTACTTC.

CDR3 region: CATKKAGGLTDTQYF. The CDR3 nucleotides read TGTGCCACCAAGAAGGCGGGGGGGCTCACAGATACGCAGTATTTT. The chain links TRBV19 to TRBJ2-3; 9 bases line up with TRBD2. Germline CDR1 is LNHDA and CDR2 is SQIVND (reference sequence). With 10 bases clipped from V and 2 bases from J, the junction kept 10 bases outside the gene matches. The CDR3 covers 15 residues. The full variable domain, in which reference TRBV19 and TRBJ2-3 provide the parts outside the CDR3, is DGGITQSPKYLFRKEGQNVTLSCEQNLNHDAMYWYRQDPGQGLRLIYYSQIVNDFQKGDIAEGYSVSREKKESFPLTVTSAQKNPTAFYLCATKKAGGLTDTQYFGPGTRLTVL.

V gene TRBV5-1 combines with J gene TRBJ2-5; 8 nucleotides match TRBD1. Trimming cost V 4 bases and J 3 bases; bases outside gene matches: 5. The CDR3 spans 14 residues. CDR1 SGHRS and CDR2 YFSETQ come from the germline V gene. CDR3 coding DNA: TGCGCCAGCAGCCGACAGGGGAGCGAAGAGACCCAGTACTTC. Residues: CASSRQGSEETQYF.

This clone was observed a few times. The junction differs from germline at one of its ends, possibly a read error. The chain recombines TRBV7-7 with TRBJ1-3; D is unclear. The CDR3 loop spans 15 amino acids. In germline, CDR1 is SSHAT, CDR2 FNYEAQ (reference sequence). The CDR3 sequence: CASSLAPGTGNTIYF. The CDR3 DNA reads as TGTGCTAGCAGCTTAGCCCCGGGAACTGGAAACACCATATATTTT.

This clone was detected only once. V and J are TRBV9 and TRBJ2-7; D gene ambiguous. Germline V gives CDR1 SGDLS, CDR2 YYNGEE. Trimming took off 0 bases at V and 1 base at J, with 8 bases between the two ends. CDR3 length: 14 amino acids. DNA of the CDR3: TGTGCCAGCAGCGTAGCCCTAGGTTCCTACGAGCAGTACTTC. It is translated as CASSVALGSYEQYF.

The chain has TRBV24-1 and TRBJ2-2; possibly TRBD2 for D (6 bases). This CDR3 comprises 14 residues. The germline gives CDR1 KGHDR, CDR2 SFDVKD. V was clipped by 8 bases and J by 3 bases, with 12 bases between them. The DNA of the CDR3 is TGTGCCACCACCGGGGAGGCGGACACCGGGGAGCTGTTTTTT. As protein: CATTGEADTGELFF.

This clone was seen a single time. The V gene is TRBV5-1, the J gene TRBJ2-3; D is perhaps TRBD2 (5 bases). In germline, CDR1 is SGHRS, CDR2 YFSETQ. The germline V and J ends were trimmed by 5 bases and 4 bases, with 14 bases remaining between them. CDR3 size: 14 residues. CDR3 nucleotides: TGCGCCAGCAGTGAACTAGTTTACGCAGATACGCAGTATTTT. Protein product: CASSELVYADTQYF. Together with reference TRBV5-1 and TRBJ2-3, the CDR3 gives the full variable domain: KAGVTQTPRYLIKTRGQQVTLSCSPISGHRSVSWYQQTPGQGLQFLFEYFSETQRNKGNFPGRFSGRQFSNSRSEMNVSTLELGDSALYLCASSELVYADTQYFGPGTRLTVL.

The V call is TRBV6-2 or TRBV6-3, the J call TRBJ2-1, with TRBD2 matching over 8 bases. The length of the CDR3 is 18 residues. From germline, CDR1 is MNHEY and CDR2 SVGEGT. V dropped 2 bases and J dropped 4; count of bases not matched to a gene: 13. The CDR3 DNA reads as TGTGCCAGCAGTTACACAAACCTGGGCCGGGGGGGGTACAATGAGCAGTTCTTC. This gives the protein CASSYTNLGRGGYNEQFF.

This clone was seen once. The rearrangement joins TRBV7-9 to TRBJ2-3; D ambiguous. Trimming took 4 bases from V and 3 from J, leaving 5 bases between them. The CDR3 contains 12 residues. The germline V gene encodes CDR1 SEHNR and CDR2 FQNEAQ (reference sequence). The CDR3 DNA sequence: TGTGCCAGCAGCTCCTTGACAGATACGCAGTATTTT. Translating it yields CASSSLTDTQYF.

This clone was counted a few times. The CDR3 loop reads CASSQGGAGYEQYV. The CDR3 DNA reads as TGTGCCAGCAGCCAGGGGGGGGCGGGGTACGAGCAGTACGTC. This sequence joins TRBV7-8 and TRBJ2-7; D may correspond to TRBD1 or TRBD2 (7 bases each). The V gene's germline CDR1 is SGHVS and CDR2 FQNEAQ. This CDR3 is 14 amino acids long. V lost 5 bases and J lost 4, with 15 bases in between.

The J gene is TRBJ1-6, the V gene TRBV28, with D possibly TRBD1 on 5 matching bases. V gave up 3 bases and J gave up 6 bases, with 12 bases separating them. Germline values: CDR1 MDHEN, CDR2 SYDVKM. The CDR3 is 15 amino acids. The CDR3 DNA reads TGTGCCAGCAGTTTTTGGAGGGGAACTAATTCACCCCTCCACTTT. As protein: CASSFWRGTNSPLHF. The entire variable domain, with the rest obtained from reference TRBV28 and TRBJ1-6, is as follows: DVKVTQSSRYLVKRTGEKVFLECVQDMDHENMFWYRQDPGLGLRLIYFSYDVKMKEKGDIPEGYSVSREKKERFSLILESASTNQTSMYLCASSFWRGTNSPLHFGNGTRLTVT.

This chain's CDR3 is CASSSGTGGSPLHF. For the CDR3, the DNA is TGTGCCAGCAGCTCCGGGACAGGGGGATCACCCCTCCACTTT. This chain connects TRBV7-3 to TRBJ1-6; 11 bases are a match to TRBD1. Germline CDR1 is SGHTA and CDR2 is FQGTGA. This CDR3 has 14 amino acids. V lost 4 bases and J lost 10; bases outside the gene matches: 3.

The DNA for the CDR3 is TGCGCCAGCAGCCAAGCTCACCTTTCGGTGATGTATGGCTACACCTTC. Translation gives CASSQAHLSVMYGYTF. The genes are TRBV4-1 and TRBJ1-2, with unresolved D. Germline assignment: CDR1 MGHRA and CDR2 YSYEKL. The CDR3 consists of 16 residues. V shed 1 base and J shed 5 bases, with 17 bases lying between them.

The chain has TRBV21-1 and TRBJ2-3; the D call of TRBD1 is as the table states it, not checked on the DNA. TRBV21-1 is a pseudogene segment. This CDR3 spans 13 amino acids. CDR3 bases: TGTGCGATACAGGGGGGTATGCTTGGTACGCAGTATTTT. Encoded protein: CAIQGGMLGTQYF.

The gene calls are TRBV2 and TRBJ2-7; no firm D call. The germline gives CDR1 SNHLY, CDR2 FYNNEI. Trimming took off 2 bases at V and 0 bases at J, with 8 bases between the two ends. This CDR3 has 14 amino acids. CDR3 sequence: CASSEMVSSYEQYV. CDR3 DNA: TGTGCCAGCAGTGAAATGGTTAGCTCCTACGAGCAGTACGTC.

The V and J genes are TRBV15 and TRBJ1-2; 7 bases match TRBD1. Germline-derived CDR1 and CDR2 are LNHNV and YYDKDF (reference sequence). V shed 1 base and J 4 bases; nucleotides not matched to a gene: 6. The CDR3 is 15 amino acids. This chain's CDR3 is CATSRGPTGTYGYTF. The CDR3 DNA sequence: TGTGCCACCAGCAGAGGGCCGACAGGGACCTATGGCTACACCTTC.

This clone has just one count. J is TRBJ1-1 and V is TRBV6-5; D is undetermined. The V gene's germline CDR1 is MNHEY and CDR2 SVGAGI. CDR3 size: 13 residues. V was pared by 8 bases and J by 1 base, with 11 bases between. This chain's CDR3 is CASHGRGNTEAFF. The DNA of the CDR3 is TGTGCCAGCCATGGGCGGGGGAACACTGAAGCTTTCTTT.

The chain is built from TRBV19 and TRBJ1-2; D is possibly TRBD1 (5 bases). The V gene's germline CDR1 is LNHDA and CDR2 SQIVND (reference sequence). The CDR3 sequence is 14 residues long. The V gene lost 6 bases and the J gene lost 3 bases, with 14 bases spanning the gap. The DNA of the CDR3 is TGTGCCAGTAGGCGACAGAACAAATACTATGGCTACACCTTC. Residues: CASRRQNKYYGYTF.

The chain links TRBV29-1 to TRBJ2-2; possible D gene TRBD2, 5 bases. The CDR3 has 14 amino acids. Germline V gives CDR1 SQVTM, CDR2 ANQGSEA. Trimming removed 7 bases from V and 1 base from J, with 13 bases in between. The CDR3 sequence: CSGVRGRNTGELFF. CDR3 in DNA: TGCAGCGGGGTTCGCGGGCGGAACACCGGGGAGCTGTTTTTT.

This clone was counted once. The chain uses TRBV6-5 and TRBJ2-7; 8 bases are a match to TRBD1. Trimming cost V 6 bases and J 8 bases; bases outside gene matches: 9. There are 13 residues in the CDR3. The germline gives CDR1 MNHEY, CDR2 SVGAGI. The CDR3 region is CASRSHQGAKQYF. CDR3 nucleotides: TGTGCCAGCAGGTCTCACCAGGGGGCCAAGCAGTACTTC.

V gene TRBV5-8 combines with J gene TRBJ2-3, with D unclear. This CDR3 region has 13 residues. In germline, CDR1 is SGHTS, CDR2 YDEGEE. Trimming stripped 3 bases from V and 6 bases from J, with 11 bases between. CDR3 in amino acids: CASSYRGDDTQYF. As DNA, the CDR3 is TGTGCCAGCAGCTATAGAGGAGATGATACGCAGTATTTT.

The chain links TRBV19 to TRBJ2-5; 12 bases map to TRBD2. Germline V gene data show CDR1 as LNHDA and CDR2 as SQIVND (reference sequence). The CDR3 has 16 residues. Trimming removed 5 bases from V and 2 bases from J; junction bases left unmatched: 6. The CDR3 sequence is CASSVWTSGEQETQYF. The CDR3, as DNA: TGTGCCAGTAGTGTCTGGACTAGCGGGGAACAAGAGACCCAGTACTTC. Full variable domain (remainder filled in from reference TRBV19 and TRBJ2-5): DGGITQSPKYLFRKEGQNVTLSCEQNLNHDAMYWYRQDPGQGLRLIYYSQIVNDFQKGDIAEGYSVSREKKESFPLTVTSAQKNPTAFYLCASSVWTSGEQETQYFGPGTRLLVL.

The J gene is TRBJ2-7, the V gene TRBV5-8, with 8 bases matching TRBD2. The CDR3 totals 13 residues. The ends lost 1 base at V and 10 bases at J; junction bases unmatched: 7. The germline V gene has CDR1 SGHTS and CDR2 YDEGEE. The CDR3 DNA reads TGTGCCAGCAGCTTGAGACTAGCGTTTTTTCAGTACTTC. Amino acid sequence: CASSLRLAFFQYF.